The source of this T cell receptor (beta chain) is a study of T cell responses to AZD1222 COVID-19 vaccine. V was cut by 0 bases and J by 3 bases, with 12 bases left in between. Germline assignment: CDR1 GTSNPN and CDR2 SVGIG (reference sequence). The CDR3 contains 15 residues. Data came from immunoSEQ multiplex PCR; TCRdb stores just in-frame clones and leaves some out. The sample lists about 120,000 clones, 87% occurring once. The starting material was peripheral blood, obtained on day 0 of AZD1222 vaccination. The clonotype originates from an adult in good health. The chain has TRBV30 and TRBJ2-1; the D is unclear. The CDR3 bases are TGTGCCTGGAGTGTACTGGCCAATTACTACAATGAGCAGTTCTTC. Encoded protein: CAWSVLANYYNEQFF.